This T cell receptor (beta chain) was captured in a study of shared clonotypes between healthy human individuals. Looking at the study overall: A couple of women and a few men aged 18 to 49 made up the donors. There were three CD4 naive, three CD4 memory, two CD8 naive and one CD8 memory plates per donor.

Data came from immunoSEQ multiplex PCR; TCRdb stores just in-frame clones and leaves some out. The sample carries approximately 940,000 clones, about three quarters recorded once. With 8 bases clipped from V and 9 bases from J, the junction kept 5 bases outside the gene matches. CDR3 length: 13 amino acids. Per the germline V gene, CDR1 is MNHNS and CDR2 is SASEGT. Donors were healthy HIV-negative adults without recently reported acute infections or vaccinations. Ten or more counts support this clone. Its specificity is not known. The study, taken as a whole, reports: Collection of samples was limited to blood; tissue repertoires likely differ.

V gene TRBV6-1 combines with J gene TRBJ1-6, with 9 bases identical to TRBD1. This receptor was obtained from a young man in good health. Sequencing was performed on memory CD4+ T cells sorted from blood. Specified subset: CD45RA-negative fraction. The CDR3 bases are TGTGCCAGCGCCGGGACAGGGACTTCACCCCTCCACTTT. Protein: CASAGTGTSPLHF.